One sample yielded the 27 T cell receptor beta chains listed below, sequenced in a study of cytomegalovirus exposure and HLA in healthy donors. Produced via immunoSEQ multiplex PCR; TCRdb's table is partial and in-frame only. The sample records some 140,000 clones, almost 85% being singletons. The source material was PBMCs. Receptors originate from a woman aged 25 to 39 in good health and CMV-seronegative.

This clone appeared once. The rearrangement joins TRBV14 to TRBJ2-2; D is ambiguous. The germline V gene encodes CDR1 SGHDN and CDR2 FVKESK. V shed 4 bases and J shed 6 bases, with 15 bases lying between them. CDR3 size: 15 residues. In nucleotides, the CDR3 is TGTGCCAGCAGCCGATTGACAACTGGGCCCGGGGAGCTGTTTTTT. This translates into CASSRLTTGPGELFF.

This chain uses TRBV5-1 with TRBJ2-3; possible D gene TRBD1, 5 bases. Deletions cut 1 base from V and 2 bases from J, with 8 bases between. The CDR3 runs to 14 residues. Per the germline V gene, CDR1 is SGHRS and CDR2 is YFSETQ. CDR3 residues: CASSLTGFTDTQYF. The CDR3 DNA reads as TGCGCCAGCAGCTTGACAGGTTTCACAGATACGCAGTATTTT.

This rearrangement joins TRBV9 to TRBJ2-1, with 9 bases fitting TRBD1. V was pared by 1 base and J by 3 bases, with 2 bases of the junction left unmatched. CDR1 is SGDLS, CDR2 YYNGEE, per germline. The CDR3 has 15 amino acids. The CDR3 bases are TGTGCCAGCAGCGTATCGACAGGGGGCTACAATGAGCAGTTCTTC. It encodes CASSVSTGGYNEQFF.

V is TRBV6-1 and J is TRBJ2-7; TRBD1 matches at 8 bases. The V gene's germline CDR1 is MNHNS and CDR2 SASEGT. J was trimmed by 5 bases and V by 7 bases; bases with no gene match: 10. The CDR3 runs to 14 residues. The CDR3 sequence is CASKKTGEGHEQYF. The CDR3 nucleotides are TGTGCCAGCAAAAAGACAGGGGAAGGTCACGAGCAGTACTTC.

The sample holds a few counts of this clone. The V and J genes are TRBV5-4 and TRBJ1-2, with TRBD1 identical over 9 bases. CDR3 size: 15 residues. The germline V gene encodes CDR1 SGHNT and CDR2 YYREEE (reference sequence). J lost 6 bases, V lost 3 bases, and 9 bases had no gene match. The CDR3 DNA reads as TGTGCCAGCAGCTCCCCGGGGACAGGGAGGGATGGCTACACCTTC. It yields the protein CASSSPGTGRDGYTF.

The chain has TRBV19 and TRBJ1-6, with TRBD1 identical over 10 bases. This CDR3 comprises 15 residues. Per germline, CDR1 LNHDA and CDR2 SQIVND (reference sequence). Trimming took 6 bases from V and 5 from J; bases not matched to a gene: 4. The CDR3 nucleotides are TGTGCCAGTAGATTGACAGGGGGCAATAATTCACCCCTCCACTTT. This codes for CASRLTGGNNSPLHF. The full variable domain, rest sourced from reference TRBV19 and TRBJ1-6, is DGGITQSPKYLFRKEGQNVTLSCEQNLNHDAMYWYRQDPGQGLRLIYYSQIVNDFQKGDIAEGYSVSREKKESFPLTVTSAQKNPTAFYLCASRLTGGNNSPLHFGNGTRLTVT.

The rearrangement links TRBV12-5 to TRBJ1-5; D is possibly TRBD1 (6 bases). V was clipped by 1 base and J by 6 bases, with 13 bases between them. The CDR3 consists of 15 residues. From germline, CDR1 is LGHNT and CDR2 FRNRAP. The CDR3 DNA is TGTGCTAGTGGTTTGGGGACAGCTGGGGGTCAGCCCCAGCATTTT. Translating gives CASGLGTAGGQPQHF.

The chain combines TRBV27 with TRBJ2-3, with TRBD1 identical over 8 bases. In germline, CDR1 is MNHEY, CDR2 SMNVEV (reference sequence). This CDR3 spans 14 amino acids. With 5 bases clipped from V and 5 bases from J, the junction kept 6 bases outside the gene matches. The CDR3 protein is CASSLGTGRDTQYF. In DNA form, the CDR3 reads TGTGCCAGCAGTCTTGGGACAGGAAGAGATACGCAGTATTTT.

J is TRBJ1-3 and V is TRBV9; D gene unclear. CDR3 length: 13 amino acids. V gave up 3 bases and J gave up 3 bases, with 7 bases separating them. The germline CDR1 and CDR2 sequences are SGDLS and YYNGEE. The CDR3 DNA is TGTGCCAGCAGCGGCGATTATGGAAACACCATATATTTT. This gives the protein CASSGDYGNTIYF.

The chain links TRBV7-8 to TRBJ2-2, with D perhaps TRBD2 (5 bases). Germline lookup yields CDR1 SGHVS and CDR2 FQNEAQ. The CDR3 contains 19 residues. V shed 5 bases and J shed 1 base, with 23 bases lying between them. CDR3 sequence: CASSPHPGWSAKNTGELFF. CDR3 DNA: TGTGCCAGCAGCCCCCACCCGGGGTGGAGCGCGAAGAACACCGGGGAGCTGTTTTTT.

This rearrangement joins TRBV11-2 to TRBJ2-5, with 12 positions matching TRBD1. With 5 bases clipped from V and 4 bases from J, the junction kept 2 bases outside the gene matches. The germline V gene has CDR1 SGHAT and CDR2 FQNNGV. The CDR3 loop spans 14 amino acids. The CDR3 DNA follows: TGTGCCAGCAGCCGGGGACAGGGGGCAGAGACCCAGTACTTC. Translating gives CASSRGQGAETQYF.

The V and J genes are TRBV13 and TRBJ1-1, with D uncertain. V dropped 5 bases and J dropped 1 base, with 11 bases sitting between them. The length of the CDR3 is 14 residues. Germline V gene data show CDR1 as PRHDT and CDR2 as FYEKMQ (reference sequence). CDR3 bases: TGTGCCAGCAGCAGAACAGCCACGAACACTGAAGCTTTCTTT. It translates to CASSRTATNTEAFF.

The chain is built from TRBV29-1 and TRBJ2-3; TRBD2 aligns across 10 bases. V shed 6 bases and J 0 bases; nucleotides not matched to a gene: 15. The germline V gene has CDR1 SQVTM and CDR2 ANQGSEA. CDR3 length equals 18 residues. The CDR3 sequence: CSVRGIAGGHSSTDTQYF. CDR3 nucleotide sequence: TGCAGCGTCCGGGGCATAGCGGGGGGACACTCGAGCACAGATACGCAGTATTTT.

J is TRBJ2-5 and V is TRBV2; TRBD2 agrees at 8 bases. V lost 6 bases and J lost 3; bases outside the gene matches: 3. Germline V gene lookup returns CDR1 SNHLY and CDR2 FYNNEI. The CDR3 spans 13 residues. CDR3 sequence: CASRTGGEETQYF. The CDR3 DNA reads TGTGCCAGCAGGACGGGGGGGGAAGAGACCCAGTACTTC.

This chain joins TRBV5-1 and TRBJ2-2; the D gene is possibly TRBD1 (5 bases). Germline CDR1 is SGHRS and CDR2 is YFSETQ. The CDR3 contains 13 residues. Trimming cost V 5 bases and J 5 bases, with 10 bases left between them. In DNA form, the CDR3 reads TGCGCCAGCAGGATCCAGGGAACCGGGGAGCTGTTTTTT. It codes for CASRIQGTGELFF.

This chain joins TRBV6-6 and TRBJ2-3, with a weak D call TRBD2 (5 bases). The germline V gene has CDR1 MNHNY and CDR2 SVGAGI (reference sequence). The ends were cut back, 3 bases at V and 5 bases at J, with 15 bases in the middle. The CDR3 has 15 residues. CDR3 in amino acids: CASSYEERVGDTQYF. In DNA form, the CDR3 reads TGTGCCAGCAGTTATGAAGAGAGGGTGGGAGATACGCAGTATTTT.

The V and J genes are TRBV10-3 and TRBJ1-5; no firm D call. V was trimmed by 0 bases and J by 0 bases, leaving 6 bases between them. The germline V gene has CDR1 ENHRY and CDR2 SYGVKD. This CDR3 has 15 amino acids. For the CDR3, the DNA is TGTGCCATCAGTGAGTCTGCGGTTAGCAATCAGCCCCAGCATTTT. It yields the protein CAISESAVSNQPQHF.

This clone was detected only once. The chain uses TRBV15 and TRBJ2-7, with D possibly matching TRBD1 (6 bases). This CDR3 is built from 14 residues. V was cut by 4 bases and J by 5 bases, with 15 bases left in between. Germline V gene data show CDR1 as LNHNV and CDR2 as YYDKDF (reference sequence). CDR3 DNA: TGTGCCACCAGCAACCAGGGGCTCGGGAACGAGCAGTACTTC. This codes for CATSNQGLGNEQYF.

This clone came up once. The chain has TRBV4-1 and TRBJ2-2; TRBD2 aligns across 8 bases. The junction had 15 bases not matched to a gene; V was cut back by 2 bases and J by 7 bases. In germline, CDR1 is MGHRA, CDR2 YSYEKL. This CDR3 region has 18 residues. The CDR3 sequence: CASSQTTPGGGRGGELFF. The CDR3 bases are TGCGCCAGCAGCCAAACTACCCCGGGGGGGGGACGAGGCGGGGAGCTGTTTTTT.

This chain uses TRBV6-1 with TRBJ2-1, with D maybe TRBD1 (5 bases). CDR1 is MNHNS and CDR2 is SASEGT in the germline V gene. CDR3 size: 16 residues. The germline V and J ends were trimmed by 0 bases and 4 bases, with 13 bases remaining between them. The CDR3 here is CASSEAAGRIYNEQFF. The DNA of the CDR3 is TGTGCCAGCAGTGAAGCGGCAGGGCGAATTTACAATGAGCAGTTCTTC.

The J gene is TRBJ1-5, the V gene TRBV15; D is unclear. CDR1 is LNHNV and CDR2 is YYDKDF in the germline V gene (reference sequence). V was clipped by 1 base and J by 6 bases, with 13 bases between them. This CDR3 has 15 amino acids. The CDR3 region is CATSRAAGAGQPQHF. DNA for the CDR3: TGTGCCACCAGCAGAGCCGCGGGCGCGGGTCAGCCCCAGCATTTT.

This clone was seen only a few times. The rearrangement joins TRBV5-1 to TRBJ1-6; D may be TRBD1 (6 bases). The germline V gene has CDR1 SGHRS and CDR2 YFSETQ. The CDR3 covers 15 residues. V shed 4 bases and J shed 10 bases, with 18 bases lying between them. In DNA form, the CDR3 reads TGCGCCAGCAGCCAACTACAGGGTTTCAGGTCACCCCTCCACTTT. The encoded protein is CASSQLQGFRSPLHF. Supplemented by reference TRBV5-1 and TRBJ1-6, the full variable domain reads KAGVTQTPRYLIKTRGQQVTLSCSPISGHRSVSWYQQTPGQGLQFLFEYFSETQRNKGNFPGRFSGRQFSNSRSEMNVSTLELGDSALYLCASSQLQGFRSPLHFGNGTRLTVT.

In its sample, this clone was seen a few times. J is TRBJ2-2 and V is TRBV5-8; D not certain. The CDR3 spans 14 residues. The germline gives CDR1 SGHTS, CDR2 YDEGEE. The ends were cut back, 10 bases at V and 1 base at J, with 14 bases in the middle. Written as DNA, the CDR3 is TGTGCCTCCAGGTTTCGGAAGAACACCGGGGAGCTGTTTTTT. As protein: CASRFRKNTGELFF.

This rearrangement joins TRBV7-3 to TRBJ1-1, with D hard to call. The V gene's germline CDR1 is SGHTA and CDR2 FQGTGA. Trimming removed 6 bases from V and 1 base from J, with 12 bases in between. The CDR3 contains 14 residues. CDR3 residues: CASRPAHRNTEAFF. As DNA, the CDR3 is TGTGCCAGCAGGCCCGCGCATCGGAACACTGAAGCTTTCTTT.

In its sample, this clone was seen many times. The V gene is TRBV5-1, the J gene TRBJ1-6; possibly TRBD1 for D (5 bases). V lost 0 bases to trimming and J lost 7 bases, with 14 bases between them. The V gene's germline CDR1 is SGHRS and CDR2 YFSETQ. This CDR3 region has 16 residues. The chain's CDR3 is CASSLGEGAKNSPLHF. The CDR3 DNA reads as TGCGCCAGCAGCTTGGGGGAAGGGGCTAAAAATTCACCCCTCCACTTT.

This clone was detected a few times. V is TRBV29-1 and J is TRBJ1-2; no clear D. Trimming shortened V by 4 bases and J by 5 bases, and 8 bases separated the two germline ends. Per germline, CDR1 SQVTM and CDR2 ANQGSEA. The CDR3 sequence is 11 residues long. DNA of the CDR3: TGCAGCGTTGGTGTACAGTATGGCTACACCTTC. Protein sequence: CSVGVQYGYTF.

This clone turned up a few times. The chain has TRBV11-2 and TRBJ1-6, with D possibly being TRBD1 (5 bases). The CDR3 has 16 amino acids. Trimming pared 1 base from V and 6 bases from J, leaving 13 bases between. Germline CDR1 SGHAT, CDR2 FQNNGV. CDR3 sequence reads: CASSLVFRGSNSPLHF. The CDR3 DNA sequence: TGTGCCAGCAGCTTAGTCTTTCGGGGGTCTAATTCACCCCTCCACTTT.